The 29 T cell receptor beta chains below all came from one sample that was sequenced in a study of blood T cell repertoires in COVID-19. Sequencing was performed with immunoSEQ multiplex PCR; in TCRdb, only in-frame clones are kept and a portion is missing. The sample records approximately 200,000 clones, 65% to 85% being singletons. The material sequenced was peripheral blood. These receptors were taken from an older woman with acute or convalescent COVID-19.

This clone appeared a few times. This chain joins TRBV7-2 and TRBJ2-1; 10 nucleotides agree with TRBD2. Germline V gene data show CDR1 as SGHTA and CDR2 as FQGNSA. CDR3 length equals 15 residues. V lost 8 bases and J lost 8; bases outside the gene matches: 12. CDR3 residues: CASSAYSGGAYEQFF. CDR3 DNA: TGTGCCAGCTCAGCTTACAGCGGGGGGGCCTATGAGCAGTTCTTC.

This clone appeared a single time. The rearrangement joins TRBV7-9 to TRBJ1-2; 8 bases agree with TRBD1. J was trimmed by 8 bases and V by 4 bases; bases with no gene match: 9. Per the germline V gene, CDR1 is SEHNR and CDR2 is FQNEAQ (reference sequence). The CDR3 has 14 residues. CDR3 bases: TGTGCCAGCAGCTCTCCGGACAGGGAGGCCGGCTACACCTTC. Its translation: CASSSPDREAGYTF.

This chain connects TRBV5-5 to TRBJ2-6, with D uncertain. CDR3 size: 14 residues. Germline CDR1 reads SGHKS; CDR2 reads YYEKEE (reference sequence). The V gene lost 6 bases and the J gene lost 0 bases, with 7 bases spanning the gap. In nucleotides, the CDR3 is TGTGCCAGCATATCCGTCTCTGGGGCCAACGTCCTGACTTTC. It specifies CASISVSGANVLTF.

The CDR3 DNA reads TGTGCCAGCAGCTTGCGGGTTGTAACTGAAGCTTTCTTT. Amino acids: CASSLRVVTEAFF. This chain connects TRBV7-2 to TRBJ1-1, with D uncertain. There are 13 residues in the CDR3. The ends were cut back, 3 bases at V and 5 bases at J, with 10 bases in the middle. Germline V gives CDR1 SGHTA, CDR2 FQGNSA.

This clone was seen more than once but under ten times. This chain joins TRBV7-8 and TRBJ1-6; D may be TRBD1 (5 bases). CDR1 SGHVS and CDR2 FQNEAQ come from the germline V gene. The CDR3 consists of 16 residues. Trimming took off 5 bases at V and 9 bases at J, with 20 bases between the two ends. DNA for the CDR3: TGTGCCAGCAGCGCTAGGGGATTATTTGGCAGTTCACCCCTCCACTTT. It specifies CASSARGLFGSSPLHF. The full variable domain, completed using reference TRBV7-8 and TRBJ1-6, is GAGVSQSPRYKVAKRGQDVALRCDPISGHVSLFWYQQALGQGPEFLTYFQNEAQLDKSGLPSDRFFAERPEGSVSTLKIQRTQQEDSAVYLCASSARGLFGSSPLHFGNGTRLTVT.

This chain joins TRBV21-1 and TRBJ2-1; TRBD1 was called by the table and not checked on the DNA. TRBV21-1 is noted as a pseudogene. This CDR3 is 14 amino acids long. The CDR3 loop reads CASSHSQGNNEQFF. The DNA for the CDR3 is TGTGCCAGCAGTCATTCACAGGGCAACAATGAGCAGTTCTTC.

The J gene is TRBJ1-1, the V gene TRBV9; D is possibly TRBD1 (6 bases). V shed 0 bases and J shed 1 base, with 16 bases lying between them. The CDR3 totals 17 residues. CDR1 is SGDLS and CDR2 is YYNGEE in the germline V gene. CDR3 bases: TGTGCCAGCAGCGTAGATCCCCTGGACAGATGGAACACTGAAGCTTTCTTT. Residues: CASSVDPLDRWNTEAFF.

The chain employs TRBV2 and TRBJ1-5; the D is unclear. Trimming removed 6 bases from V and 0 bases from J, with 6 bases in between. Germline V gene lookup returns CDR1 SNHLY and CDR2 FYNNEI. The CDR3 is 13 residues long. The CDR3 DNA sequence: TGTGCCAGCAGGAGAAATAGCAATCAGCCCCAGCATTTT. It specifies CASRRNSNQPQHF.

The CDR3 reads CAISSSTSGGSTDTQYF. The CDR3 DNA reads TGTGCCATCAGCTCCTCCACTAGCGGGGGGAGCACAGATACGCAGTATTTT. The V and J genes are TRBV10-3 and TRBJ2-3, with TRBD2 matching 12 bases. Germline CDR1 ENHRY, CDR2 SYGVKD. The CDR3 is made up of 17 amino acids. V dropped 6 bases and J dropped 0; count of bases not matched to a gene: 7.

The chain is built from TRBV6-5 and TRBJ1-2, with D unresolved. The CDR3 covers 14 residues. Germline V gene sequence: CDR1 MNHEY, CDR2 SVGAGI. Deletions cut 7 bases from V and 4 bases from J, with 16 bases between. DNA for the CDR3: TGTGCCAGCATTTCCGAAATTAGTCGCTATGGCTACACCTTC. This translates into CASISEISRYGYTF.

The chain carries TRBV19 and TRBJ1-2; perhaps TRBD1 as D (6 bases). Per germline, CDR1 LNHDA and CDR2 SQIVND (reference sequence). The CDR3 covers 12 residues. V dropped 4 bases and J dropped 4 bases, with 7 bases sitting between them. The CDR3 sequence: CASSKQGYGYTF. CDR3 in DNA: TGTGCCAGTAGTAAACAGGGCTATGGCTACACCTTC. Complete variable domain (other parts from reference TRBV19 and TRBJ1-2): DGGITQSPKYLFRKEGQNVTLSCEQNLNHDAMYWYRQDPGQGLRLIYYSQIVNDFQKGDIAEGYSVSREKKESFPLTVTSAQKNPTAFYLCASSKQGYGYTFGSGTRLTVV.

The V gene is TRBV5-1, the J gene TRBJ2-2; possibly TRBD1 for D (7 bases). The CDR3 covers 14 residues. Germline V CDR1 and CDR2: SGHRS, YFSETQ. The germline V and J ends were trimmed by 1 base and 4 bases, with 8 bases remaining between them. CDR3 DNA: TGCGCCAGCAGCTTGCAGGGGGGCACCGGGGAGCTGTTTTTT. This sequence encodes CASSLQGGTGELFF.

The chain combines TRBV2 with TRBJ1-2; TRBD1 matches 9 bases. V trimming: 6 bases; J trimming: 5 bases; junction bases outside the gene matches: 4. The germline V gene encodes CDR1 SNHLY and CDR2 FYNNEI. The CDR3 extends over 13 amino acids. This CDR3 reads CASSGGTGYGYTF. CDR3 sequence (DNA): TGTGCCAGCAGCGGCGGGACAGGGTATGGCTACACCTTC.

The chain is built from TRBV5-1 and TRBJ2-1, with D hard to call. There are 15 residues in the CDR3. Trimming took 0 bases from V and 8 from J, leaving 15 bases between them. Germline assignment: CDR1 SGHRS and CDR2 YFSETQ. This CDR3 is CASSLVSGTGYEQFF. CDR3 sequence (DNA): TGCGCCAGCAGCTTGGTATCAGGTACTGGATATGAGCAGTTCTTC.

The J gene is TRBJ1-2, the V gene TRBV2; tentative D call: TRBD1 (5 bases). The CDR3 sequence is 13 residues long. Trimming stripped 4 bases from V and 8 bases from J, with 14 bases between. The germline V gene has CDR1 SNHLY and CDR2 FYNNEI. CDR3: CASSGNRPTGYTF. Here the CDR3 DNA reads TGTGCCAGCAGTGGAAACAGGCCAACCGGCTACACCTTC. Supplemented by reference TRBV2 and TRBJ1-2, the full variable domain reads EPEVTQTPSHQVTQMGQEVILRCVPISNHLYFYWYRQILGQKVEFLVSFYNNEISEKSEIFDDQFSVERPDGSNFTLKIRSTKLEDSAMYFCASSGNRPTGYTFGSGTRLTVV.

The chain uses TRBV3-1 (or the pseudogene TRBV3-2) and TRBJ1-3, with D tentatively TRBD1 (5 bases). V lost 3 bases and J lost 2, with 11 bases in between. This CDR3 region has 15 residues. CDR1 and CDR2 (germline): LGHDT, YNNKEL (reference sequence). Written as DNA, the CDR3 is TGTGCCAGCAGCCAGACCCCAGGGACTGGAAACACCATATATTTT. It translates to CASSQTPGTGNTIYF.

The chain has TRBV7-8 and TRBJ1-2; TRBD1 aligns across 11 bases. Trimming removed 5 bases from V and 5 bases from J; junction bases left unmatched: 4. The CDR3 length is 14 residues. Germline values: CDR1 SGHVS, CDR2 FQNEAQ. In DNA, the CDR3 is TGTGCCAGCAGCCGGGACAGGGGGGGATATGGCTACACCTTC. Translating it yields CASSRDRGGYGYTF.

The V and J genes are TRBV4-1 and TRBJ2-7; D is possibly TRBD1 (6 bases). The CDR3 totals 16 residues. CDR1 MGHRA and CDR2 YSYEKL come from the germline V gene. The V end lost 0 bases, the J end lost 0 bases, and 12 bases lay between the germline ends. The CDR3 loop is CASSQDWTANSYEQYF. In DNA, the CDR3 is TGCGCCAGCAGCCAAGATTGGACAGCGAACTCCTACGAGCAGTACTTC.

The chain couples TRBV29-1 to TRBJ2-2, with TRBD1 as a possible D gene (6 bases). Germline-derived CDR1 and CDR2 are SQVTM and ANQGSEA. V lost 7 bases to trimming and J lost 0 bases, with 12 bases between them. The CDR3 sequence is 14 residues long. The CDR3 nucleotides read TGCAGCGCCGTCGGGACACCGAACACCGGGGAGCTGTTTTTT. Encoded protein: CSAVGTPNTGELFF.

The chain is built from TRBV5-4 and TRBJ2-2, with a weak D call TRBD1 (5 bases). V was cut by 3 bases and J by 2 bases, with 8 bases left in between. This CDR3 contains 14 residues. CDR1 and CDR2 (germline): SGHNT, YYREEE (reference sequence). CDR3 sequence reads: CASSSRTNTGELFF. CDR3 nucleotide sequence: TGTGCCAGCAGCTCCAGGACAAACACCGGGGAGCTGTTTTTT.

V gene TRBV5-4 combines with J gene TRBJ1-4, with D tentatively TRBD1 (6 bases). This CDR3 region has 15 residues. Trimming pared 2 bases from V and 4 bases from J, leaving 12 bases between. Per the germline V gene, CDR1 is SGHNT and CDR2 is YYREEE (reference sequence). The CDR3 reads CASSFGGQRNEKLFF. For the CDR3, the DNA is TGTGCCAGCAGCTTTGGCGGACAGCGTAATGAAAAACTGTTTTTT.

This clone was counted a single time. The chain links TRBV19 to TRBJ2-2, with 9 positions matching TRBD2. The CDR3 length is 15 residues. CDR1 is LNHDA and CDR2 is SQIVND in the germline V gene (reference sequence). V was pared by 8 bases and J by 5 bases, with 9 bases of the junction left unmatched. The CDR3 is CASRFSGGFTGELFF. In DNA, the CDR3 is TGTGCCAGTCGATTTAGCGGGGGTTTTACCGGGGAGCTGTTTTTT.

V is TRBV3-1 (or the pseudogene TRBV3-2) and J is TRBJ2-3; TRBD1 matches at 7 bases. Germline CDR1 LGHDT, CDR2 YNNKEL (reference sequence). V was pared by 3 bases and J by 4 bases, with 13 bases of the junction left unmatched. The CDR3 has 17 amino acids. Written as DNA, the CDR3 is TGTGCCAGCAGCCATGGTCTCACAGGGGTTTCGGCAGATACGCAGTATTTT. This sequence encodes CASSHGLTGVSADTQYF.

The chain carries TRBV19 and TRBJ2-7; D is ambiguous. Germline lookup yields CDR1 LNHDA and CDR2 SQIVND (reference sequence). This CDR3 region has 11 residues. The CDR3 DNA reads TGTCCCCTAACAGTGTCCTACGAGCAGTACTTC. As protein: CPLTVSYEQYF. Full variable domain (outside the CDR3, taken from reference TRBV19 and TRBJ2-7): DGGITQSPKYLFRKEGQNVTLSCEQNLNHDAMYWYRQDPGQGLRLIYYSQIVNDFQKGDIAEGYSVSREKKESFPLTVTSAQKNPTAFYLCPLTVSYEQYFGPGTRLTVT.

The chain combines TRBV19 with TRBJ1-6; D might be TRBD1 (6 bases). V lost 4 bases and J lost 7, with 11 bases in between. Per germline, CDR1 LNHDA and CDR2 SQIVND (reference sequence). This CDR3 contains 14 residues. The CDR3 region is CASSKGGGNSPLHF. In DNA form, the CDR3 reads TGTGCCAGTAGTAAAGGGGGGGGGAATTCACCCCTCCACTTT.

This chain connects TRBV6-5 to TRBJ2-5; D might be TRBD1 (6 bases). Germline V gene sequence: CDR1 MNHEY, CDR2 SVGAGI. This CDR3 is 14 amino acids long. The V and J ends lost 3 bases and 5 bases respectively, with 13 bases between them. This chain's CDR3 is CASSYTGFSETQYF. CDR3 DNA sequence: TGTGCCAGCAGTTATACAGGGTTTTCGGAGACCCAGTACTTC.

CDR3 nucleotide sequence: TGTGCCAGCACCACCAGGTGGGGGCTCTCGTGGGAGACCCAGTACTTC. Translation gives CASTTRWGLSWETQYF. The chain employs TRBV5-8 and TRBJ2-5; TRBD1 might be the D (6 bases). The germline CDR1 and CDR2 sequences are SGHTS and YDEGEE. Trimming took off 6 bases at V and 5 bases at J, with 23 bases between the two ends. This CDR3 spans 16 amino acids. Based on the CDR3 plus reference TRBV5-8 and TRBJ2-5, the full variable domain is EAGVTQSPTHLIKTRGQQATLRCSPISGHTSVYWYQQALGLGLQFLLWYDEGEERNRGNFPPRFSGRQFPNYSSELNVNALELEDSALYLCASTTRWGLSWETQYFGPGTRLLVL.

The rearrangement joins TRBV29-1 to TRBJ2-3; D is perhaps TRBD1 (5 bases). The CDR3 length is 16 residues. Germline-derived CDR1 and CDR2 are SQVTM and ANQGSEA. Trimming took off 4 bases at V and 12 bases at J, with 29 bases between the two ends. CDR3: CSVGLGSGLVIEPQYF. For the CDR3, the DNA is TGCAGCGTTGGTTTGGGGTCAGGGTTGGTAATAGAACCCCAGTATTTT.

The chain recombines TRBV12-3 or TRBV12-4 with TRBJ2-2; TRBD1 agrees at 8 bases. The trim removed 10 bases at V and 4 bases at J, leaving 5 bases unmatched. The CDR3 runs to 13 residues. The CDR3 DNA reads TGTGCCACAGGGGGCGGAATCACCGGGGAGCTGTTTTTT. It yields the protein CATGGGITGELFF.